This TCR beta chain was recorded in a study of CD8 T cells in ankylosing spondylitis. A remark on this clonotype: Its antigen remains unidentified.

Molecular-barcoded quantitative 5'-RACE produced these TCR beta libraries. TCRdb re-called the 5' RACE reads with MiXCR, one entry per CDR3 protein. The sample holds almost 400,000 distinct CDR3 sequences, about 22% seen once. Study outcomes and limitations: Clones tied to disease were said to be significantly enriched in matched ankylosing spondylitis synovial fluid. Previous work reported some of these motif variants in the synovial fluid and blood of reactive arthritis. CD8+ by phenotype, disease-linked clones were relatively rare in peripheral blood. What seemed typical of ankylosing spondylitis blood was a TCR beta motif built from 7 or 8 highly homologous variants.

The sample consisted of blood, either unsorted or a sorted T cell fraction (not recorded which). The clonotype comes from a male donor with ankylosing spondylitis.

The CDR3 nucleotides are TGTGCCAGCAGCTTAGCGTCCGGGGAAGGACAGCCCCAGCATTTT. Amino acids: CASSLASGEGQPQHF. The chain has TRBV7-9 and TRBJ1-5; D call uncertain. CDR1 and CDR2 from the germline V gene are SEHNR and FQNEAQ (reference sequence). CDR3 size: 15 residues. Trimming took off 0 bases at V and 7 bases at J, with 13 bases between the two ends.